A single TCR beta chain is shown here with its context. Generated by immunoSEQ multiplex PCR, the TCRdb table keeps only in-frame clones and is missing some. The data show around 130,000 clones, around four fifths seen once. V was clipped by 5 bases and J by 4 bases, with 23 bases between them. The CDR3 has 17 residues. In germline, CDR1 is LNHDA, CDR2 SQIVND (reference sequence). The entry originates in a study of radiation and T cells in renal cell carcinoma. Time point specified: blood 2 weeks post-SBRT. Described treatment: 15 Gy SBRT to primary tumor, nephrectomy 4 weeks later. After SBRT, blood was collected at 2 and 4 weeks, plus baseline.

The TCR was taken from an older woman with renal cell carcinoma. The V and J genes are TRBV19 and TRBJ1-2; possibly TRBD1 for D (5 bases). Specimen: blood, collected from a patient whose treatment included radiotherapy and nephrectomy. This CDR3 is CASSASVGGGASYGYTF. The CDR3 nucleotides read TGTGCCAGTAGTGCCTCCGTAGGAGGTGGGGCTTCCTATGGCTACACCTTC.